This T cell receptor beta chain appears in the sequencing data of a study of cytomegalovirus exposure and HLA in healthy donors. Notes on this clone: No antigen is known for it.

Use of 60 Vbeta and 13 Jbeta primers characterized the PCR. The data were produced by immunoSEQ multiplex PCR, yet TCRdb's version contains in-frame clones alone and is incomplete. The repertoire holds more than 95,000 clones, with approximately 80% as singletons. Trimming removed 3 bases from V and 1 base from J, with 6 bases in between. CDR3 length equals 13 residues. Germline-derived CDR1 and CDR2 are SGHTA and FQGTGA. General study results and limits: CMV antigen specificity of a few CMV-associated chains was confirmed in vitro. Later examination showed HLA-associated TCR beta chains had greater clonal expansion than equally common others.

The receptor was isolated from a man aged 25 to 45 in good health and CMV-seronegative. The chain has TRBV7-3 and TRBJ1-1; D not certain. Sequenced: PBMCs. CDR3 DNA sequence: TGTGCCAGCAGCTTGAGTGGGAACACTGAAGCTTTCTTT. Residues: CASSLSGNTEAFF.